This TCR beta chain comes out of a study of beta chain features in type 1 diabetes. Sequenced material consisted of expressed TCRB transcripts (all of the isolated RNA was reverse transcribed). Sequenced by immunoSEQ multiplex PCR; TCRdb stores in-frame clones only, minus some. The sample has more than 550,000 clones, around 15% seen once. To note about this clone: As yet, its antigen is unknown.

V lost 2 bases and J 0 bases, leaving 7 bases between the germline ends. In germline, CDR1 is SNHLY, CDR2 FYNNEI. CDR3 length: 14 residues. General study findings and limits: In type 1 diabetes patients, VDJ junctions had fewer insertions; deletions at these junctions were more frequent. Across all four CD4+ subsets, people with type 1 diabetes showed modestly shorter TCRB CDR3s. TCRB rearrangement may or may not be influenced by HLA type; here this remained unresolved.

The clonotype was recovered from a young man with type 1 diabetes. Sample: naive CD4+ T cells from blood. This chain connects TRBV2 to TRBJ1-2; D is uncertain. The CDR3 is CASSESIPNYGYTF. The CDR3 region has the DNA TGTGCCAGCAGTGAAAGTATCCCTAACTATGGCTACACCTTC. The full variable domain, with the rest looked up from reference TRBV2 and TRBJ1-2, is EPEVTQTPSHQVTQMGQEVILRCVPISNHLYFYWYRQILGQKVEFLVSFYNNEISEKSEIFDDQFSVERPDGSNFTLKIRSTKLEDSAMYFCASSESIPNYGYTFGSGTRLTVV.